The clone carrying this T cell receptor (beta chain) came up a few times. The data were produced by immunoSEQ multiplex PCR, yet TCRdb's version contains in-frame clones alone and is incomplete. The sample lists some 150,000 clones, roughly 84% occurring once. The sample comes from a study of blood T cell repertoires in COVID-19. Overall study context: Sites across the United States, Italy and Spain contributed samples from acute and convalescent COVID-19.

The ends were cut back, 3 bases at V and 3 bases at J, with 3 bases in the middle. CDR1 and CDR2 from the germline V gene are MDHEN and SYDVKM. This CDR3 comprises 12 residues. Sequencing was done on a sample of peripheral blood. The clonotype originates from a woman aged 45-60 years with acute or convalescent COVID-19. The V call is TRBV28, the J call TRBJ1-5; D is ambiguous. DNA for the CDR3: TGTGCCAGCAGTTTGGCCAATCAGCCCCAGCATTTT. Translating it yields CASSLANQPQHF.